These 5 T cell receptor beta chains came from one sample sequenced in a study of shared T cell receptors in the human thymus. The repertoire was sequenced with immunoSEQ multiplex PCR; TCRdb's copy has only in-frame clones and lacks some. The repertoire holds hundreds of thousands of clones, with approximately 87% as singletons. This same sample was also part of a study on human thymus T cells.

Source material: thymocytes. These TCRs come from a boy in the first two years of life with a congenital heart defect.

This sequence joins TRBV27 and TRBJ2-7, with 8 nucleotides matching TRBD1. The J segment lost 5 bases and the V segment lost 2 bases, leaving 5 bases of the junction unmatched. The CDR3 is made up of 14 amino acids. CDR1 is MNHEY and CDR2 is SMNVEV in the germline V gene (reference sequence). The CDR3 loop is CASSLQGAHDEQYF. The DNA of the CDR3 is TGTGCCAGCAGTTTACAGGGGGCGCATGACGAGCAGTACTTC.

This clone has a single count. The CDR3 is CASIKTSGAPYNEQFF. The DNA for the CDR3 is TGTGCCAGCATTAAGACTAGCGGGGCTCCCTACAATGAGCAGTTCTTC. The chain has TRBV2 and TRBJ2-1; TRBD2 agrees at 11 bases. The germline V gene encodes CDR1 SNHLY and CDR2 FYNNEI. This CDR3 comprises 16 residues. The trim removed 7 bases at V and 2 bases at J, leaving 7 bases unmatched. The whole variable domain, filled in from reference TRBV2 and TRBJ2-1, reads EPEVTQTPSHQVTQMGQEVILRCVPISNHLYFYWYRQILGQKVEFLVSFYNNEISEKSEIFDDQFSVERPDGSNFTLKIRSTKLEDSAMYFCASIKTSGAPYNEQFFGPGTRLTVL.

The rearrangement links TRBV9 to TRBJ2-1, with 10 bases that match TRBD1. The CDR3 has 21 amino acids. CDR1 and CDR2 from the germline V gene are SGDLS and YYNGEE. Losses at the gene ends were 0 bases for V and 4 bases for J; bases not matched to a gene: 19. CDR3 nucleotide sequence: TGTGCCAGCAGCGTAGAGGGGGGACAGGGGAGTTACCAGAGAACGTACAATGAGCAGTTCTTC. Its protein product is CASSVEGGQGSYQRTYNEQFF.

The CDR3 DNA reads as TGTGCCAGCTCCCCGGACAGGGTTGAGACCCAGTACTTC. This sequence encodes CASSPDRVETQYF. V gene TRBV19 combines with J gene TRBJ2-5, with 8 bases aligning to TRBD1. Germline trimming cut 9 bases from V and 5 bases from J; bases unmatched to any gene: 8. The CDR3 consists of 13 residues. Germline CDR1 and CDR2: LNHDA and SQIVND (reference sequence).

This clone was detected once. The chain joins TRBV6-1 to TRBJ1-2; possible D gene TRBD1, 5 bases. In germline, CDR1 is MNHNS, CDR2 SASEGT. V was cut by 8 bases and J by 3 bases, with 13 bases left in between. This CDR3 comprises 13 residues. The CDR3 sequence: CASGKGIHYGYTF. CDR3 bases: TGTGCCAGCGGGAAGGGGATCCACTATGGCTACACCTTC.